The sequence of this TCR beta chain was determined in a study of T cells in Graves' hyperthyroidism and ophthalmopathy. Thyroid ultrasound and orbital computed tomography, with clinical symptoms and serum thyroxine and TRAb, informed diagnoses. Many counts were recorded for this clonotype. The CDR3 runs 13 residues. The trim removed 4 bases at V and 3 bases at J, leaving 2 bases unmatched. Germline V gives CDR1 SNHLY, CDR2 FYNNEI. There were TCR beta CDR3 regions amplified from RNA transcripts. When the TCR CDR3 underwent first-round RT-PCR, the HTBI primer set was used. TCRdb reprocessed the multiplex PCR reads with MiXCR, giving one entry per CDR3 protein. The table includes around 350,000 distinct CDR3 sequences, over 15% detected once.

This receptor was taken from a woman between 18 and 29 years old with Graves' hyperthyroidism. J is TRBJ1-2 and V is TRBV2; 7 bases are shared with TRBD1. The sequenced material came from blood. CDR3 in DNA: TGTGCCAGCAGTGGAGGACAGGACTATGGCTACACCTTC. Protein sequence: CASSGGQDYGYTF.